Below are 30 T cell receptor beta chains sequenced from a single sample in a study of blood T cell repertoires in COVID-19. The method was immunoSEQ multiplex PCR; TCRdb's version includes in-frame clones alone and lacks a portion of them. The data show over 300,000 clones, roughly 90% seen once. The sequencing input was PBMCs or T cells enriched from blood (not recorded which). Receptors were obtained from a woman aged 30 to 39 with acute COVID-19.

The chain joins TRBV4-1 to TRBJ1-4; D not resolved. V was trimmed by 6 bases and J by 8 bases, leaving 22 bases between them. Germline CDR1 reads MGHRA; CDR2 reads YSYEKL. The CDR3 is 16 amino acids. DNA of the CDR3: TGCGCCAGCAGAGATCCGGGAAGGAGAGGCGTGGAAAAACTGTTTTTT. Amino acid sequence: CASRDPGRRGVEKLFF.

V gene TRBV30 combines with J gene TRBJ1-2, with TRBD1 as a possible D gene (6 bases). There are 14 residues in the CDR3. V was clipped by 3 bases and J by 4 bases, with 15 bases between them. CDR1 and CDR2 from the germline V gene are GTSNPN and SVGIG (reference sequence). The CDR3: CAWRSRGHFYGYTF. Written as DNA, the CDR3 is TGTGCCTGGAGGAGCAGGGGCCACTTCTATGGCTACACCTTC.

The chain has TRBV18 and TRBJ1-4; TRBD1 aligns across 8 bases. V shed 6 bases and J 6 bases; nucleotides not matched to a gene: 6. CDR3 length equals 14 residues. CDR1 KGHSH and CDR2 LQKENI come from the germline V gene. The CDR3 nucleotides are TGTGCCAGCTCCCAGACAGGGGTGGATGAAAAACTGTTTTTT. This gives the protein CASSQTGVDEKLFF.

The chain recombines TRBV5-1 with TRBJ2-1; perhaps TRBD1 as D (6 bases). CDR1 is SGHRS and CDR2 is YFSETQ in the germline V gene. V gave up 4 bases and J gave up 3 bases, with 11 bases separating them. This CDR3 has 14 amino acids. The CDR3 is CASSRETGYNEQFF. The DNA for the CDR3 is TGCGCCAGCAGCCGAGAGACAGGCTACAATGAGCAGTTCTTC.

V gene TRBV27 combines with J gene TRBJ1-6, with TRBD1 as a possible D gene (6 bases). The CDR3 length is 18 residues. Germline V gives CDR1 MNHEY, CDR2 SMNVEV (reference sequence). V lost 5 bases, J lost 3 bases, and 20 bases lay in between. In nucleotides, the CDR3 is TGTGCCAGCAGTCCTAAGGCGACAGGCAGGGGCTATAATTCACCCCTCCACTTT. It specifies CASSPKATGRGYNSPLHF.

V usage is TRBV23-1 and J usage is TRBJ1-1; 9 bases agree with TRBD1. TRBV23-1 is placed among ORFs of uncertain function. This CDR3 is built from 17 residues. The V segment lost 8 bases and the J segment 5 bases; nucleotides outside the gene matches: 18. The CDR3 bases are TGCGCCAGCCTTAAAGAGGGACAGGGAGTCAAGAGGACTGAAGCTTTCTTT. Encoded protein: CASLKEGQGVKRTEAFF.

The rearrangement joins TRBV7-9 to TRBJ1-2, with D possibly matching TRBD1 (6 bases). The germline CDR1 and CDR2 sequences are SEHNR and FQNEAQ (reference sequence). This CDR3 comprises 15 residues. V lost 0 bases, J lost 4 bases, and 12 bases lay in between. In nucleotides, the CDR3 is TGTGCCAGCAGCTTAGCGGCGCAGGGGACCTATGGCTACACCTTC. Encoded protein: CASSLAAQGTYGYTF.

This clone was picked up one time. The V gene is TRBV4-1, the J gene TRBJ1-1, with a weak D call TRBD1 (5 bases). CDR3 length: 15 residues. Trimming removed 4 bases at V and 2 bases at J, with 14 bases between. CDR1 is MGHRA and CDR2 is YSYEKL in the germline V gene. The DNA of the CDR3 is TGCGCCAGCAGCCTATGGCAGGGTGTAAACACTGAAGCTTTCTTT. This encodes CASSLWQGVNTEAFF.

The chain employs TRBV7-2 and TRBJ1-1; 7 bases agree with TRBD1. Trimming removed 3 bases from V and 1 base from J; junction bases left unmatched: 5. Per germline, CDR1 SGHTA and CDR2 FQGNSA. The CDR3 runs 15 residues. The CDR3 loop reads CASSLLGQRNTEAFF. CDR3 nucleotide sequence: TGTGCCAGCAGCTTGTTGGGACAGAGGAACACTGAAGCTTTCTTT.

The V and J genes are TRBV27 and TRBJ2-7; 8 bases match TRBD2. This CDR3 has 16 amino acids. J was trimmed by 0 bases and V by 3 bases; bases with no gene match: 7. Germline CDR1 MNHEY, CDR2 SMNVEV (reference sequence). The CDR3 region is CASSLRGSGASYEQYF. CDR3 DNA sequence: TGTGCCAGCAGTTTGCGTGGTAGCGGGGCCTCCTACGAGCAGTACTTC.

The chain employs TRBV2 and TRBJ1-3; 10 bases agree with TRBD1. The ends lost 6 bases at V and 1 base at J; junction bases unmatched: 12. The CDR3 consists of 18 residues. CDR1 is SNHLY, CDR2 FYNNEI, per germline. CDR3 nucleotides: TGTGCCAGCAGACCGGGACAGGGGATAAAGGGATCTGGAAACACCATATATTTT. It yields the protein CASRPGQGIKGSGNTIYF.

J is TRBJ2-3 and V is TRBV7-2; D remains ambiguous. The germline CDR1 and CDR2 sequences are SGHTA and FQGNSA. The CDR3 length is 14 residues. Trimming stripped 2 bases from V and 0 bases from J, with 6 bases between. Here the CDR3 DNA reads TGTGCCAGCAGCTTAACGACTAGCACAGATACGCAGTATTTT. Translating it yields CASSLTTSTDTQYF.

The V and J genes are TRBV2 and TRBJ2-7; no reliable D call. The V and J ends lost 6 bases and 3 bases respectively, with 15 bases between them. The CDR3 is made up of 14 amino acids. Looked up from germline, CDR1 is SNHLY and CDR2 is FYNNEI. The CDR3 is CASSQTNTDYEQYF. The DNA for the CDR3 is TGTGCCAGCAGCCAAACAAACACAGACTACGAGCAGTACTTC. Combining the CDR3 with reference TRBV2 and TRBJ2-7 gives the whole variable domain EPEVTQTPSHQVTQMGQEVILRCVPISNHLYFYWYRQILGQKVEFLVSFYNNEISEKSEIFDDQFSVERPDGSNFTLKIRSTKLEDSAMYFCASSQTNTDYEQYFGPGTRLTVT.

The chain combines TRBV14 with TRBJ2-1, with unresolved D. Germline V gives CDR1 SGHDN, CDR2 FVKESK. The CDR3 runs to 16 residues. Trimming took 3 bases from V and 2 from J, leaving 14 bases between them. CDR3: CASSHRLLSPYNEQFF. CDR3 bases: TGTGCCAGCAGCCACAGACTCCTCTCCCCCTACAATGAGCAGTTCTTC.

In its sample, this clone was seen a few times. Other DNA sequences within the sample encode an identical CDR3. The rearrangement uses TRBV7-3 and TRBJ2-3, with TRBD2 as a possible D gene (6 bases). The germline V gene encodes CDR1 SGHTA and CDR2 FQGTGA. Trimming shortened V by 2 bases and J by 2 bases, and 11 bases separated the two germline ends. This CDR3 is built from 15 residues. CDR3 coding DNA: TGTGCCAGCAGCTTACGTGGCGGGGCCACAGATACGCAGTATTTT. Its translation is CASSLRGGATDTQYF.

Here the CDR3 reads CASSELAGGNEQFF. The CDR3 DNA follows: TGTGCCAGCAGTGAGTTAGCGGGGGGTAATGAGCAGTTCTTC. The genes are TRBV6-4 and TRBJ2-1; 10 bases align to TRBD2. The CDR3 loop spans 14 amino acids. Trimming cost V 3 bases and J 7 bases; bases outside gene matches: 3. Germline loops: CDR1 MRHNA, CDR2 SNTAGT.

V and J are TRBV29-1 and TRBJ2-4; D not resolved. CDR1 SQVTM and CDR2 ANQGSEA come from the germline V gene. This CDR3 has 12 residues. Trimming left V 0 bases short and J 6 bases short, with 6 bases between. The DNA of the CDR3 is TGCAGCGTTGAAGAACAGATAAACATTCAGTACTTC. Translating gives CSVEEQINIQYF.

The V call is TRBV18, the J call TRBJ1-2; D unresolved. Germline CDR1 is KGHSH and CDR2 is LQKENI. Trimming removed 0 bases at V and 7 bases at J, with 6 bases between. The CDR3 spans 12 residues. The CDR3 protein is CASSPPAGGYTF. The DNA of the CDR3 is TGTGCCAGCTCACCACCGGCGGGTGGCTACACCTTC.

This clone has more than one count but fewer than ten. CDR3 sequence (DNA): TGTGCCAGCAGTGGGAGGGGTGTCGCTGAAGCTTTCTTT. It encodes CASSGRGVAEAFF. The chain carries TRBV12-3 or TRBV12-4 and TRBJ1-1; a possible D gene is TRBD1 (5 bases). This CDR3 contains 13 residues. Trimming left V 5 bases short and J 6 bases short, with 13 bases between.

V and J are TRBV18 and TRBJ1-2; D gene ambiguous. V was cut by 6 bases and J by 2 bases, with 10 bases left in between. Germline CDR1 KGHSH, CDR2 LQKENI. The CDR3 consists of 13 residues. The CDR3 spells CASSPYTNYGYTF. The CDR3 nucleotides read TGTGCCAGCTCGCCTTACACCAACTATGGCTACACCTTC.

The rearrangement links TRBV5-1 to TRBJ2-2, with TRBD2 as a possible D gene (6 bases). The CDR3 consists of 17 residues. Germline V lookup: CDR1 SGHRS, CDR2 YFSETQ. V was pared by 1 base and J by 4 bases, with 17 bases between. The DNA of the CDR3 is TGCGCCAGCAGCTTGTTTGCGCCCGGGACTCCCACCGGGGAGCTGTTTTTT. Translated, it gives CASSLFAPGTPTGELFF. The complete variable domain, with remaining parts taken from reference TRBV5-1 and TRBJ2-2, reads KAGVTQTPRYLIKTRGQQVTLSCSPISGHRSVSWYQQTPGQGLQFLFEYFSETQRNKGNFPGRFSGRQFSNSRSEMNVSTLELGDSALYLCASSLFAPGTPTGELFFGEGSRLTVL.

The chain has TRBV24-1 and TRBJ2-7, with TRBD2 as a possible D gene (5 bases). V was clipped by 3 bases and J by 0 bases, with 11 bases between them. The CDR3 runs 15 residues. Germline loops: CDR1 KGHDR, CDR2 SFDVKD. CDR3 residues: CATSDGLGSSYEQYF. CDR3 in DNA: TGTGCCACCAGTGATGGATTAGGGAGCTCCTACGAGCAGTACTTC.

This clone was counted only a few times. The J gene is TRBJ2-1, the V gene TRBV29-1; a weak D match, TRBD1 (6 bases). This CDR3 spans 15 amino acids. Deletions cut 6 bases from V and 0 bases from J, with 15 bases between. Germline values: CDR1 SQVTM, CDR2 ANQGSEA. The CDR3 region has the DNA TGCAGCGTCGACCCCGGGACATCCTCCTACAATGAGCAGTTCTTC. Translation gives CSVDPGTSSYNEQFF.

V gene TRBV19 combines with J gene TRBJ1-2, with D maybe TRBD1 (6 bases). This CDR3 comprises 15 residues. CDR1 is LNHDA and CDR2 is SQIVND in the germline V gene (reference sequence). V gave up 9 bases and J gave up 3 bases, with 20 bases separating them. The chain's CDR3 is CASSMGGAGHYGYTF. The CDR3 DNA sequence: TGTGCCAGCTCGATGGGGGGGGCCGGTCACTATGGCTACACCTTC.

This chain joins TRBV5-1 and TRBJ1-1; D gene uncertain. The CDR3 contains 13 residues. Trimming shortened V by 6 bases and J by 1 base, and 10 bases separated the two germline ends. Germline-derived CDR1 and CDR2 are SGHRS and YFSETQ. CDR3 sequence: CASKSNSNTEAFF. For the CDR3, the DNA is TGCGCCAGCAAGAGCAACTCGAACACTGAAGCTTTCTTT.

The chain links TRBV11-2 to TRBJ1-6; 10 nucleotides line up with TRBD1. The V segment lost 2 bases and the J segment 0 bases; nucleotides outside the gene matches: 7. The CDR3 is 19 amino acids. Germline CDR1 reads SGHAT; CDR2 reads FQNNGV. The chain's CDR3 is CASSLLDRGLSSYNSPLHF. CDR3 bases: TGTGCCAGCAGCTTACTTGACAGGGGGCTCAGCTCCTATAATTCACCCCTCCACTTT.

A single count supports this clone. This chain uses TRBV1 with TRBJ2-4; the table's D call of TRBD1 was not tested on the DNA. TRBV1 is classified as a pseudogene. The CDR3 contains 18 residues. CDR3 protein: CTSFPGQGRGLTKNIQYF. The CDR3 DNA reads TGCACCAGCTTTCCGGGACAGGGAAGAGGATTAACCAAAAACATTCAGTACTTC.

The chain uses TRBV6-2 or TRBV6-3 and TRBJ2-7; a possible D gene is TRBD2 (7 bases). V was shortened by 1 base and J by 0 bases, with 19 bases between the two germline ends. The CDR3 covers 18 residues. Germline CDR1 reads MNHEY; CDR2 reads SVGEGT. CDR3 coding DNA: TGTGCCAGCAGTTACTGGGGCGGGGGCCCCGAATTCTCCTACGAGCAGTACTTC. Translated: CASSYWGGGPEFSYEQYF.

The chain carries TRBV15 and TRBJ1-1; 7 nucleotides match TRBD1. The CDR3 extends over 18 amino acids. Germline assignment: CDR1 LNHNV and CDR2 YYDKDF (reference sequence). V lost 1 base to trimming and J lost 0 bases; unmatched junction nucleotides: 11. CDR3 protein: CATSRGLSQGVVNTEAFF. The DNA of the CDR3 is TGTGCCACCAGCAGAGGATTGAGTCAGGGGGTGGTGAACACTGAAGCTTTCTTT.

V gene TRBV7-2 combines with J gene TRBJ2-4; TRBD2 might be the D (5 bases). This CDR3 has 15 residues. Germline CDR1 and CDR2: SGHTA and FQGNSA. The V end was cut by 5 bases, the J end by 8 bases, with 19 bases between. CDR3 in DNA: TGTGCCAGCAGCCCGAGCCCCGGGGTTTGGGACATTCAGTACTTC. This codes for CASSPSPGVWDIQYF.